These T cell receptor beta chains were read from a single sample in a study of blood T cell repertoires in COVID-19. Sequencing was performed with immunoSEQ multiplex PCR; in TCRdb, only in-frame clones are kept and a portion is missing. Of some 100,000 clones in the sample, about 92% were seen once. The sample comprised peripheral blood. These receptors came from a man aged 50 or older with active COVID-19. Each CDR3 is given with its conserved first and last residue. A D gene is named only where the DNA matches it firmly. Clone size is given for some rows only: seen once, a few or many times, or a class if the clone is expanded.

j_gene | v_gene | abundance | d_gene | CDR3aa | CDR3nt
TRBJ2-3 | TRBV14 | - | - | CASSSHRERSTDTQYF | TGTGCCAGCAGCTCCCACCGGGAGAGGAGCACAGATACGCAGTATTTT
TRBJ2-2 | TRBV5-1 | - | - | CASSLVGQHLTGELFF | TGCGCCAGCAGCTTGGTGGGGCAACACCTTACCGGGGAGCTGTTTTTT
TRBJ2-5 | TRBV6-5 | - | TRBD1 | CASTSTGVETQYF | TGTGCCAGCACCTCCACAGGGGTAGAGACCCAGTACTTC
TRBJ2-7 | TRBV10-1 | many | - | CASSESGGYEQYF | TGCGCCAGCAGTGAGTCGGGAGGATACGAGCAGTACTTC
TRBJ2-7 | TRBV15 | - | - | CATSRGRDYEQYF | TGTGCCACCAGCAGGGGCAGGGATTACGAGCAGTACTTC
TRBJ1-5 | TRBV2 | once | - | CASSEVSRAQPQHF | TGTGCCAGCAGTGAAGTTTCCAGGGCTCAGCCCCAGCATTTT
TRBJ2-5 | TRBV20-1 | - | TRBD2 | CSASRGSAGAGETQYF | TGCAGTGCTAGTCGGGGCTCAGCGGGAGCGGGCGAGACCCAGTACTTC
TRBJ2-3 | TRBV5-8 | - | TRBD2 | CASSLVAGGTDTQYF | TGTGCCAGCAGCCTCGTGGCGGGAGGAACAGATACGCAGTATTTT
TRBJ1-3 | TRBV9 | - | TRBD1 | CASSRRDRGPYSGNTIYF | TGTGCCAGCAGCCGCCGGGACAGGGGGCCCTACTCTGGAAACACCATATATTTT
TRBJ2-7 | TRBV3-1/TRBV3-2 | - | - | CASSQDTGFGEQYF | TGTGCCAGCAGCCAAGACACGGGGTTTGGCGAGCAGTACTTC
TRBJ2-1 | TRBV19 | - | - | CASSGTGIVGEQFF | TGTGCCAGTAGCGGGACTGGCATCGTGGGTGAGCAGTTCTTC
TRBJ1-2 | TRBV5-4 | - | TRBD1 | CASSRDSGGRDGYTF | TGTGCCAGCAGCCGGGACTCAGGGGGCCGGGATGGCTACACCTTC
TRBJ2-7 | TRBV19 | - | TRBD2 | CASSPIKTSGFTYEQYF | TGTGCCAGTAGTCCCATAAAGACTAGCGGGTTCACCTACGAGCAGTACTTC
TRBJ2-7 | TRBV10-2 | - | TRBD2 | CASNQGLASYEQYF | TGCGCCAGCAACCAAGGACTAGCGTCCTACGAGCAGTACTTC
TRBJ1-2 | TRBV24-1 | - | - | CATSDSRLGGYTF | TGTGCCACCAGTGACTCCCGACTTGGAGGCTACACCTTC
TRBJ2-3 | TRBV7-3 | once | - | CASSPRLDPDTQYF | TGTGCCAGCAGCCCCCGACTAGATCCTGATACGCAGTATTTT
TRBJ2-1 | TRBV19 | - | TRBD2 | CASSGRTSDSSYNEQFF | TGTGCCAGTAGTGGCCGGACTAGCGATAGCTCCTACAATGAGCAGTTCTTC
TRBJ1-4 | TRBV19 | - | - | CASSMYEDEKLFF | TGTGCCAGTAGTATGTACGAGGATGAAAAACTGTTTTTT
TRBJ2-7 | TRBV6-6 | - | TRBD1 | CASSGPTGVLHEQYF | TGTGCCAGCAGTGGACCGACAGGGGTGCTCCACGAGCAGTACTTC
TRBJ1-5 | TRBV27 | - | - | CASSSKPHSRAGDDQPQHF | TGTGCCAGCAGTTCAAAGCCACACTCCAGGGCAGGTGATGATCAGCCCCAGCATTTT
TRBJ1-5 | TRBV18 | - | - | CASSDGQINNQPQHF | TGTGCCAGCTCGGATGGACAGATTAACAATCAGCCCCAGCATTTT
TRBJ1-4 | TRBV7-9 | - | - | CASSSTSGTNEKLFF | TGTGCCAGCAGCTCCACGAGCGGCACTAATGAAAAACTGTTTTTT
TRBJ2-1 | TRBV7-8 | - | TRBD2 | CASSSNPLAGLYNEQFF | TGTGCCAGCAGCTCAAACCCACTAGCGGGACTTTACAATGAGCAGTTCTTC
TRBJ2-3 | TRBV30 | - | - | CAWSVRTAGSTDTQYF | TGTGCCTGGAGTGTAAGGACGGCGGGGTCCACAGATACGCAGTATTTT
TRBJ2-7 | TRBV7-2 | - | TRBD2 | CASSPPAGGVYEQYF | TGTGCCAGCAGCCCACCAGCGGGAGGGGTCTACGAGCAGTACTTC
TRBJ2-1 | TRBV9 | - | TRBD2 | CASSSLPGLAGNEQFF | TGTGCCAGCAGCTCATTACCCGGACTAGCGGGCAATGAGCAGTTCTTC